The 10 T cell receptor beta chains below were found in one sample sequenced in a study of blood T cell repertoires in COVID-19. Method: immunoSEQ multiplex PCR; TCRdb's copy keeps in-frame clones and lacks some. The profile covers over 400,000 clones, with about 88% appearing a single time and around 7.8% taken by the ten largest. What was sequenced was peripheral blood. These receptors originate from a woman aged 45-60 years with COVID-19, enrolled during active disease.

V usage is TRBV7-8 and J usage is TRBJ2-3, with 7 bases lining up with TRBD1. Germline V gene lookup returns CDR1 SGHVS and CDR2 FQNEAQ. With 8 bases clipped from V and 6 bases from J, the junction kept 11 bases outside the gene matches. This CDR3 contains 14 residues. The CDR3 reads CASWGRQGSDTQYF. The CDR3 region has the DNA TGTGCCAGCTGGGGAAGACAGGGATCGGATACGCAGTATTTT.

The chain joins TRBV6-6 to TRBJ1-5, with 8 bases lining up with TRBD1. The length of the CDR3 is 16 residues. CDR1 is MNHNY and CDR2 is SVGAGI in the germline V gene (reference sequence). The junction had 6 bases not matched to a gene; V was cut back by 0 bases and J by 5 bases. The CDR3 DNA is TGTGCCAGCAGTTACTCTACGGACAGGGCTTATCAGCCCCAGCATTTT. Protein sequence: CASSYSTDRAYQPQHF.

Worth noting for this clone: The junction differs from germline at one of its ends, possibly a read error. This chain uses TRBV7-2 with TRBJ2-3; D is uncertain. Germline V gene lookup returns CDR1 SGHTA and CDR2 FQGNSA. The CDR3 length is 12 residues. CDR3 bases: TGTGCCAGCAGCCAAGTCAAAGTACTTTATCTTTTT. Translating it yields CASSQVKVLYLF.

This sequence joins TRBV6-5 and TRBJ2-7; TRBD1 is a possible D gene (5 bases). Germline lookup yields CDR1 MNHEY and CDR2 SVGAGI. CDR3 length: 14 amino acids. Trimming cost V 7 bases and J 5 bases, with 18 bases left between them. CDR3 protein: CASNPSRVAHEQYF. The CDR3 coding sequence is TGTGCCAGCAACCCCAGCAGGGTCGCCCACGAGCAGTACTTC.

A single count supports this clone. V gene TRBV3-1 (or the pseudogene TRBV3-2) combines with J gene TRBJ2-3, with TRBD2 matching 8 bases. The ends lost 0 bases at V and 1 base at J; junction bases unmatched: 9. Germline loops: CDR1 LGHDT, CDR2 YNNKEL (reference sequence). The CDR3 is 18 amino acids. CDR3 sequence reads: CASSQDIIGLAGTDTQYF. CDR3 DNA sequence: TGTGCCAGCAGCCAAGATATTATCGGACTAGCAGGCACAGATACGCAGTATTTT.

This clone came up once. This chain joins TRBV2 and TRBJ2-1; 10 bases fit TRBD2. Per germline, CDR1 SNHLY and CDR2 FYNNEI. The CDR3 loop spans 17 amino acids. V shed 7 bases, J shed 4 bases, and the junction held 13 bases outside the gene matches. For the CDR3, the DNA is TGTGCCAGCAACCCGACAGCGGGGGGGCCCGGGTACAATGAGCAGTTCTTC. Translated: CASNPTAGGPGYNEQFF.

The chain combines TRBV11-3 with TRBJ1-1; tentatively, D is TRBD1 (6 bases). The CDR3 spans 13 residues. The V end was cut by 3 bases, the J end by 8 bases, with 13 bases between. Germline V gene sequence: CDR1 SGHNT, CDR2 YENEEA. The CDR3 DNA follows: TGTGCCAGCAGCTTCAGTCTCAGGGGCGAAGCTTTCTTT. Its translation: CASSFSLRGEAFF.

The V and J genes are TRBV19 and TRBJ1-1; the D is unclear. Germline CDR1 LNHDA, CDR2 SQIVND (reference sequence). There are 14 residues in the CDR3. The V end was cut by 5 bases, the J end by 6 bases, with 16 bases between. CDR3 protein: CASSPGGGIPEAFF. Here the CDR3 DNA reads TGTGCCAGTAGTCCGGGAGGAGGGATCCCTGAAGCTTTCTTT.

This clone was picked up one time. V is TRBV7-2 and J is TRBJ1-1; D gene uncertain. Germline V gene lookup returns CDR1 SGHTA and CDR2 FQGNSA. V was pared by 0 bases and J by 3 bases, with 17 bases between. This CDR3 is 17 amino acids long. The DNA for the CDR3 is TGTGCCAGCAGCTTAGCGCTAGGGAGGTGGTTCGACACTGAAGCTTTCTTT. Its protein is CASSLALGRWFDTEAFF.

CDR3 in DNA: TGCAGCGGCGACAGGGGCCCCACTGAAGCTTTCTTT. It encodes CSGDRGPTEAFF. This chain links TRBV29-1 with TRBJ1-1; 8 bases fit TRBD1. This CDR3 comprises 12 residues. Germline V gene lookup returns CDR1 SQVTM and CDR2 ANQGSEA. Trimming took 7 bases from V and 4 from J; bases not matched to a gene: 5.